This T cell receptor (beta chain) is drawn from a study of long-term antiretroviral therapy in people with HIV. Overall study context: Collection dates of the earliest samples fall about a decade before the 2015 immediate-ART recommendation. Study-level findings and limits: Despite increasing after ART, diversity remained lower than that of transplant donor controls. Participants lacked recorded data on ART adherence, viral resistance or therapy changes.

Of note for this clone: Its antigen is currently unknown.

A v3.0 immunoSEQ assay was performed at survey level. TCRdb keeps only in-frame clones here, not all; method: immunoSEQ multiplex PCR. This table holds just over 20,000 clones, approximately 84% found once. Samples held about 0.95-10 million cryopreserved PBMC, and DNA extraction followed. The TCR comes from a man younger than 35 with HIV. The specimen comprised unsorted PBMCs, sampled 0.5 years after starting antiretroviral therapy.

CDR3 sequence: CASRVSQGYEQYF. In DNA, the CDR3 is TGTGCCAGCAGGGTATCTCAGGGATACGAGCAGTACTTC. This rearrangement joins TRBV6-1 to TRBJ2-7, with D perhaps matching TRBD1 (5 bases). Per the germline V gene, CDR1 is MNHNS and CDR2 is SASEGT. Trimming took 6 bases from V and 4 from J, leaving 13 bases between them. The CDR3 is 13 residues long.